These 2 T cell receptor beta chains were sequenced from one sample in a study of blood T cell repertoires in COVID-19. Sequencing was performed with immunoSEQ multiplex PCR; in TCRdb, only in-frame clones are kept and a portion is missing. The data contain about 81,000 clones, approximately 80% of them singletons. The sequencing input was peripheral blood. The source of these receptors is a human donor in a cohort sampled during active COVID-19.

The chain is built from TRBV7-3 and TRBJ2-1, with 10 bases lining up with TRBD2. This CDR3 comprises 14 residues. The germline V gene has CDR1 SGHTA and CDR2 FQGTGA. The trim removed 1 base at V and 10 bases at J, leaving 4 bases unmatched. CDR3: CASSLNPTSGEQFF. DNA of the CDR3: TGTGCCAGCAGCTTAAATCCGACTAGCGGGGAGCAGTTCTTC.

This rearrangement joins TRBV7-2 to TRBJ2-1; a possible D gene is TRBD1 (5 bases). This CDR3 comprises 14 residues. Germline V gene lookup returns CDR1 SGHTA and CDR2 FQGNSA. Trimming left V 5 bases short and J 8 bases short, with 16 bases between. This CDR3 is CASSGQGVVHEQFF. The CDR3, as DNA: TGTGCCAGCAGCGGGCAAGGGGTAGTGCATGAGCAGTTCTTC.